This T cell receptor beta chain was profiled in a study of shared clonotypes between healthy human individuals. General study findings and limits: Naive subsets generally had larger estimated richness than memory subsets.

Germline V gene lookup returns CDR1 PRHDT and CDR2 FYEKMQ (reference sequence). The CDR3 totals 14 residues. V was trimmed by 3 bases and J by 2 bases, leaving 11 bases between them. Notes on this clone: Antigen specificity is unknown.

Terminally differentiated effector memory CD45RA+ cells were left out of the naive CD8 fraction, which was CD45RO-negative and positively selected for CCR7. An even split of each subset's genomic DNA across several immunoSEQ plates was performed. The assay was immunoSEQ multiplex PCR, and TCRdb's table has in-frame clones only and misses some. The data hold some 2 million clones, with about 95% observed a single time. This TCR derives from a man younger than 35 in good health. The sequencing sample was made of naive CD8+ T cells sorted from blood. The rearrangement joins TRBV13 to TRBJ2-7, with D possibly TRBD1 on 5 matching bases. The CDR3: CASSLGLLAYEQYF. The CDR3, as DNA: TGTGCCAGCAGCTTGGGGCTTCTGGCCTACGAGCAGTACTTC.